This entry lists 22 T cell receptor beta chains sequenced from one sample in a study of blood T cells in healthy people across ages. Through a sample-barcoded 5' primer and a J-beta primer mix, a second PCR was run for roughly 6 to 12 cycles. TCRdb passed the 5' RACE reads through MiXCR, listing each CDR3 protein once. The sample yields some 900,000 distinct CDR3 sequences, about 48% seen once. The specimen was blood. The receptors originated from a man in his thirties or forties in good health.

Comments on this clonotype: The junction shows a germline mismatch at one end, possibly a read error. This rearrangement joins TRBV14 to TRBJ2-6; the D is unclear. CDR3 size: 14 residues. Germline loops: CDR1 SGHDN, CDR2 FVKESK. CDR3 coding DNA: TGTGCCCGCAGCCGAGTCTCTGGGGCCAACGTCCTGACTTTC. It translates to CARSRVSGANVLTF.

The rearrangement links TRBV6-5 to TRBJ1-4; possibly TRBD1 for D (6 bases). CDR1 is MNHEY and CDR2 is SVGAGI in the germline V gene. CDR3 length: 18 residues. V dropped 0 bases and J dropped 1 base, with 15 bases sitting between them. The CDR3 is CASSYSGAGDITNEKLFF. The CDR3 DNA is TGTGCCAGCAGTTACTCGGGCGCAGGGGATATAACTAATGAAAAACTGTTTTTT.

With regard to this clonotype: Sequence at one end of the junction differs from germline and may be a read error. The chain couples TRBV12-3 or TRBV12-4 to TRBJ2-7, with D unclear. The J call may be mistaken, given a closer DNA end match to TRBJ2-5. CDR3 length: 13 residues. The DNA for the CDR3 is TGTGCCAGCAGGTTAGTCGGTCCGGGGACCCAGTACTTC. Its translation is CASRLVGPGTQYF.

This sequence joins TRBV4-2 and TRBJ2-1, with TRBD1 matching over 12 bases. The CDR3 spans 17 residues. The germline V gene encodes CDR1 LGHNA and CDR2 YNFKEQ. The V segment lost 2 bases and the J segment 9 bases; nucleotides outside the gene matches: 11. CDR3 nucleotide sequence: TGTGCCAGCAGCCAACTTCCGGGACAGGGGGCATCGGGTGAGCAGTTCTTC. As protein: CASSQLPGQGASGEQFF.

The CDR3 nucleotides read TGTGCCCTGAAGGACACAGATGGCTACACCTTC. Protein: CALKDTDGYTF. The J gene is TRBJ1-2, the V gene TRBV30, with D possibly being TRBD1 (5 bases). The V and J ends lost 8 bases and 6 bases respectively, with 13 bases between them. CDR1 is GTSNPN and CDR2 is SVGIG in the germline V gene (reference sequence). The CDR3 spans 11 residues.

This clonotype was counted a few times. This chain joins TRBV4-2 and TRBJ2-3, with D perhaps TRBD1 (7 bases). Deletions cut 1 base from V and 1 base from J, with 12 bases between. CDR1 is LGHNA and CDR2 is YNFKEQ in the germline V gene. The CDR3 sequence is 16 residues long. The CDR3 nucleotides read TGTGCCAGCAGCCAAGTTGGCAGGGGGGGCACAGATACGCAGTATTTT. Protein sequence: CASSQVGRGGTDTQYF.

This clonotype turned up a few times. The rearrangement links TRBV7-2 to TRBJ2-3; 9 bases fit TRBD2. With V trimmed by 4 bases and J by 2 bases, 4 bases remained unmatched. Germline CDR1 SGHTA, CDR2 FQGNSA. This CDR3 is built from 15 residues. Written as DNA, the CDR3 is TGTGCCAGCAGCTCAAAGCGGGGGGTCACAGATACGCAGTATTTT. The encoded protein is CASSSKRGVTDTQYF.

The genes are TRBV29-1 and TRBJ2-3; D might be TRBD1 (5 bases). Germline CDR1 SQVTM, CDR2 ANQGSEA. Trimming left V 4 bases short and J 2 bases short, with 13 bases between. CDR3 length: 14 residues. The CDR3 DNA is TGCAGCGTTGCGGAAGGGGCGAACACAGATACGCAGTATTTT. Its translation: CSVAEGANTDTQYF.

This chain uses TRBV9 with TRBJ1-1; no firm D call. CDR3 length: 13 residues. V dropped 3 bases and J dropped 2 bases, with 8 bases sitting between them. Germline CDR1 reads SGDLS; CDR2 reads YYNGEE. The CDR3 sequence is CASSAWENTEAFF. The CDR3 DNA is TGTGCCAGCAGCGCCTGGGAAAACACTGAAGCTTTCTTT. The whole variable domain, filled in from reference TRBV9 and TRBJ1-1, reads DSGVTQTPKHLITATGQRVTLRCSPRSGDLSVYWYQQSLDQGLQFLIQYYNGEERAKGNILERFSAQQFPDLHSELNLSSLELGDSALYFCASSAWENTEAFFGQGTRLTVV.

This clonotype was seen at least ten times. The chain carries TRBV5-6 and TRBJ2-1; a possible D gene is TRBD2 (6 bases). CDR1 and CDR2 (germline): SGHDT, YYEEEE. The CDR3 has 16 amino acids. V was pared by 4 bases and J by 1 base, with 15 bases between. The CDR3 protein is CASSRLGGRSYNEQFF. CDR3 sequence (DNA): TGTGCCAGCAGCCGCCTTGGGGGGAGGTCCTACAATGAGCAGTTCTTC.

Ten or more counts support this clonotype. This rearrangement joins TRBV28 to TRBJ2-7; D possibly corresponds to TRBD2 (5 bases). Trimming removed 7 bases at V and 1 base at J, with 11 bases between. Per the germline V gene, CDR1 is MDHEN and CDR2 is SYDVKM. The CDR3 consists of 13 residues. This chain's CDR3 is CASKTAGSYEQYF. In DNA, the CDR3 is TGTGCCAGCAAAACTGCGGGTTCCTACGAGCAGTACTTC.

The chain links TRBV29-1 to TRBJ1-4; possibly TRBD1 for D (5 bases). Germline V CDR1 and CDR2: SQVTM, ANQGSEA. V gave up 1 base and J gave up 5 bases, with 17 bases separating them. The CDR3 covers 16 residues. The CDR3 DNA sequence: TGCAGCGTTGAAGGGGTCCAGGGAGAGAAGAATGAAAAACTGTTTTTT. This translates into CSVEGVQGEKNEKLFF. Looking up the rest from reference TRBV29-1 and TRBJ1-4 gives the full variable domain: SAVISQKPSRDICQRGTSLTIQCQVDSQVTMMFWYRQQPGQSLTLIATANQGSEATYESGFVIDKFPISRPNLTFSTLTVSNMSPEDSSIYLCSVEGVQGEKNEKLFFGSGTQLSVL.

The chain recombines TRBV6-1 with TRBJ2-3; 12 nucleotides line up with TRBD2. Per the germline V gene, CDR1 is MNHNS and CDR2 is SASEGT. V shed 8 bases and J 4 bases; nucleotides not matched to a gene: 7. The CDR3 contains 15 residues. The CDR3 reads CASVLAGGSADTQYF. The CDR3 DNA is TGTGCCAGCGTACTAGCGGGGGGAAGCGCAGATACGCAGTATTTT.

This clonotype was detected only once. The CDR3 region has the DNA TGCGCCAGCAGCTTTCCCAGCGGGAACTCCTACAATGAGCAGTTCTTC. Translating gives CASSFPSGNSYNEQFF. This chain uses TRBV5-1 with TRBJ2-1, with 7 bases aligning to TRBD2. Per germline, CDR1 SGHRS and CDR2 YFSETQ. CDR3 size: 16 residues. J was trimmed by 0 bases and V by 2 bases; bases with no gene match: 5.

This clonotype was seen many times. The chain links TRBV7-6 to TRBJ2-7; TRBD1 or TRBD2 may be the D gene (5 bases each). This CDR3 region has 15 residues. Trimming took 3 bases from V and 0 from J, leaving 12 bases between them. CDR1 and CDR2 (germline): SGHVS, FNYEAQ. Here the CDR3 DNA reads TGTGCCAGCAGCTTGGCCGCAGGGAGCTCCTACGAGCAGTACTTC. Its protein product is CASSLAAGSSYEQYF.

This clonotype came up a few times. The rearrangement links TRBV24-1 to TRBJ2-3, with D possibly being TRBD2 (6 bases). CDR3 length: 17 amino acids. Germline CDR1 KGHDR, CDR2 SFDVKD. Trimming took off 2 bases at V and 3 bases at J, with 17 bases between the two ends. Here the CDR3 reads CATSDYERVLGTDTQYF. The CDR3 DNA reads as TGTGCCACCAGTGATTATGAGCGGGTGTTGGGGACAGATACGCAGTATTTT.

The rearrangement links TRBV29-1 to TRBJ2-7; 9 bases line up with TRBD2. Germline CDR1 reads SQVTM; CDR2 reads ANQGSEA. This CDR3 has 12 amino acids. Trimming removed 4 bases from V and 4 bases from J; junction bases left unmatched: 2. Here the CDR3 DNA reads TGCAGCGTTGCTAGCGGGGATTACGAGCAGTACTTC. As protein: CSVASGDYEQYF.

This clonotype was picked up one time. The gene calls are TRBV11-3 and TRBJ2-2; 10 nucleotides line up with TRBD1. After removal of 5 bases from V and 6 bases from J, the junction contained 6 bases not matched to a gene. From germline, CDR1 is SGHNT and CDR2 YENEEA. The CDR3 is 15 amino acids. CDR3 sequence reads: CASSHRDRGPGELFF. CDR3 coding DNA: TGTGCCAGCAGCCACCGGGACAGGGGTCCCGGGGAGCTGTTTTTT.

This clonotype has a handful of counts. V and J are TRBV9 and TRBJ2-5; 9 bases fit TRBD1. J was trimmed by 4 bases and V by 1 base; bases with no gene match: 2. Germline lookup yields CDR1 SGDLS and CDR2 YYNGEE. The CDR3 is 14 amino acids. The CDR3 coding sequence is TGTGCCAGCAGCGTACGGACAGGGGCAGAGACCCAGTACTTC. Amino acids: CASSVRTGAETQYF.

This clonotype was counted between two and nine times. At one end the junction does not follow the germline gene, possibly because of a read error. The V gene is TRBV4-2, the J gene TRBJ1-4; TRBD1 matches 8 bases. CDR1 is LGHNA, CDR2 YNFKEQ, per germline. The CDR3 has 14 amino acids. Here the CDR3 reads CASSQGQGGEKLFF. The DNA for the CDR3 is TGCGCCAGCAGCCAAGGACAGGGAGGTGAAAAACTGTTTTTT.

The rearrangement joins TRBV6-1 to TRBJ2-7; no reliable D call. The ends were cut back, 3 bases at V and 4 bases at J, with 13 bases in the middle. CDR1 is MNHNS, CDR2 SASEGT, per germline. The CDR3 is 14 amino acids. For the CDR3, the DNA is TGTGCCAGCAGTGATCGAGCTGACCGGTACGAGCAGTACTTC. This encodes CASSDRADRYEQYF.

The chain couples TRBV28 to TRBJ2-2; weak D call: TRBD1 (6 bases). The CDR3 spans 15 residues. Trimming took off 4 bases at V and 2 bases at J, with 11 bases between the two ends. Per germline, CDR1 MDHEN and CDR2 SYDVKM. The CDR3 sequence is CASSSGQINTGELFF. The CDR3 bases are TGTGCCAGCAGTTCCGGACAGATAAACACCGGGGAGCTGTTTTTT. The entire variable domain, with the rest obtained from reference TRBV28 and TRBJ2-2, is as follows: DVKVTQSSRYLVKRTGEKVFLECVQDMDHENMFWYRQDPGLGLRLIYFSYDVKMKEKGDIPEGYSVSREKKERFSLILESASTNQTSMYLCASSSGQINTGELFFGEGSRLTVL.